Shown below are 3 T cell receptor beta chains from a single sample sequenced in a study of blood T cells in healthy people across ages. Through a sample-barcoded 5' primer and a J-beta primer mix, a second PCR was run for about 6 to 11 cycles. TCRdb ran MiXCR on the 5' RACE reads and lists one entry per CDR3 protein. The sample holds some 1.4 million distinct CDR3 sequences, about 43% seen once. Sequenced: blood. The receptors were sampled from a woman under 30 in good health.

Points on this clonotype: A much larger clone differs by one base, so this may be a read error. The J gene is TRBJ2-1, the V gene TRBV29-1, with 11 nucleotides matching TRBD2. Germline values: CDR1 SQVTM, CDR2 ANQGSEA. V lost 6 bases, J lost 5 bases, and 12 bases stayed unmatched. The CDR3 has 16 residues. DNA of the CDR3: TGCAGCGTCAGCCTTACTAGCGGGAGTTCCCACAATGAGCAGTTCTTC. Translation: CSVSLTSGSSHNEQFF.

This clonotype was counted a single time. The V and J genes are TRBV6-1 and TRBJ2-6; D not resolved. The germline V and J ends were trimmed by 7 bases and 0 bases, with 7 bases remaining between them. From germline, CDR1 is MNHNS and CDR2 SASEGT. The CDR3 is made up of 14 amino acids. The CDR3 is CASTRPSGANVLTF. The CDR3 region has the DNA TGTGCCAGCACACGGCCCTCTGGGGCCAACGTCCTGACTTTC.

The chain employs TRBV6-1 and TRBJ2-4; unclear D gene. The V end was cut by 3 bases, the J end by 0 bases, with 9 bases between. From germline, CDR1 is MNHNS and CDR2 SASEGT. The length of the CDR3 is 15 residues. For the CDR3, the DNA is TGTGCCAGCAGTGAGCGCAGCTTAGCCAAAAACATTCAGTACTTC. This gives the protein CASSERSLAKNIQYF.